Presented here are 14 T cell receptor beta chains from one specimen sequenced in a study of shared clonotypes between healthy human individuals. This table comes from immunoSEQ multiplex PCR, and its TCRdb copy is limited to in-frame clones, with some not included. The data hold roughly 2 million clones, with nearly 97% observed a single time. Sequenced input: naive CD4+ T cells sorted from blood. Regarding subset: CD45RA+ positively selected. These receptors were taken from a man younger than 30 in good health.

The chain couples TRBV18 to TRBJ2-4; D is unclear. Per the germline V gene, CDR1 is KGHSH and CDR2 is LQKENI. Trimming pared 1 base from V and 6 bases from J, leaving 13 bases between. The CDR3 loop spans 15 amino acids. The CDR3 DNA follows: TGTGCCAGCTCACCACAGGGTGGGGAAGGAAACATTCAGTACTTC. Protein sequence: CASSPQGGEGNIQYF.

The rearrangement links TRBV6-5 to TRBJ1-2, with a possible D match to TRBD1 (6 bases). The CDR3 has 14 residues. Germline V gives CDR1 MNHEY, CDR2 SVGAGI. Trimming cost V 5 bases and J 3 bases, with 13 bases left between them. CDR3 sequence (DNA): TGTGCCAGCAGTCGCGGACAGAACCACTATGGCTACACCTTC. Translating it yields CASSRGQNHYGYTF.

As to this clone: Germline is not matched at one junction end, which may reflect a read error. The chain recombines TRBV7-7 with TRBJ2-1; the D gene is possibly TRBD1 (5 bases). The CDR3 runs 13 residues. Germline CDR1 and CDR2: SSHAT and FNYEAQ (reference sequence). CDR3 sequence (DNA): TGTGCTAGCAGCTCCAGCAGGGCAAATGAGCAGTTCTTC. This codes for CASSSSRANEQFF.

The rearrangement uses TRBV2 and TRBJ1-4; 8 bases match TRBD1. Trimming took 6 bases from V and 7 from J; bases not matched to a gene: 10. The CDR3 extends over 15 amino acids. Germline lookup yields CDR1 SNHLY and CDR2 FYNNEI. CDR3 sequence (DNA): TGTGCCAGCAGAGCTTCACAGGGGGGTGGTGAAAAACTGTTTTTT. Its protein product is CASRASQGGGEKLFF.

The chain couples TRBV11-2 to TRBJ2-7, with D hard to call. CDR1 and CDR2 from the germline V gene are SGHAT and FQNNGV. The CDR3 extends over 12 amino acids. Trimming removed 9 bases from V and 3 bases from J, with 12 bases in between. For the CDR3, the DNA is TGTGCCAGTAGCATGGGCCTCTACGAGCAGTACTTC. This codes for CASSMGLYEQYF.

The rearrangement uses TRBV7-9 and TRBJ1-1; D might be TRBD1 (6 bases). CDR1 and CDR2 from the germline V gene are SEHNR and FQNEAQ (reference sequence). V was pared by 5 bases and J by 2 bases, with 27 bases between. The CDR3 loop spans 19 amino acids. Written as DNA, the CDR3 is TGTGCCAGCAGCCTACCCGGATACAGGGTCGGAGTAGGAAACACTGAAGCTTTCTTT. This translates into CASSLPGYRVGVGNTEAFF.

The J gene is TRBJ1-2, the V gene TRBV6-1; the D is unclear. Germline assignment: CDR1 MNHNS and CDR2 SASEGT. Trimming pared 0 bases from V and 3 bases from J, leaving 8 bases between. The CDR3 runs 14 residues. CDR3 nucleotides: TGTGCCAGCAGTGAAGCGCCGGGGTACTATGGCTACACCTTC. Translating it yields CASSEAPGYYGYTF.

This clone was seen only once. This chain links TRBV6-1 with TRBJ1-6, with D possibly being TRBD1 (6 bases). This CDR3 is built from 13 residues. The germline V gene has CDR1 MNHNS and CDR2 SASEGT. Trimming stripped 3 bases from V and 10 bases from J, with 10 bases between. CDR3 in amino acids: CASSESRGSPLHF. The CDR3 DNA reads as TGTGCCAGCAGTGAGTCCAGGGGATCACCCCTCCACTTT.

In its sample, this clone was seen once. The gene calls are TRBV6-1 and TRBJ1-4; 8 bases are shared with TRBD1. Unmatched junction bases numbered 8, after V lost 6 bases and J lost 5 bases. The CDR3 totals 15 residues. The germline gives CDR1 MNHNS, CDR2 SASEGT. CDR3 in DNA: TGTGCCAGCAGCCTTCCGGACAGGGTCAATGAAAAACTGTTTTTT. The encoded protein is CASSLPDRVNEKLFF.

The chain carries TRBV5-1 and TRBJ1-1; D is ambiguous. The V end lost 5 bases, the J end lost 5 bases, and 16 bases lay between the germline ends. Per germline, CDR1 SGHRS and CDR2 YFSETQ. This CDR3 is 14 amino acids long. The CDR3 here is CASRPAGIDTEAFF. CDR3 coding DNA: TGCGCCAGCAGACCGGCGGGTATTGATACTGAAGCTTTCTTT.

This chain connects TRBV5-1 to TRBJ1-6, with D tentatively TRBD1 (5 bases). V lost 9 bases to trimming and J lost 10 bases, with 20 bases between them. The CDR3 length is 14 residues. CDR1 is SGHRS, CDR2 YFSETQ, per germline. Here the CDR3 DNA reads TGCGCCACCTCAGCCGGGGCCCCGGGATCACCCCTCCACTTT. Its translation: CATSAGAPGSPLHF.

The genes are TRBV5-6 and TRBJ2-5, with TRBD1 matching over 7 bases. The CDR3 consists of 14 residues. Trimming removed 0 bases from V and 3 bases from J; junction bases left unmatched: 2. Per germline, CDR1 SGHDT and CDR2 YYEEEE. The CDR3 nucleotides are TGTGCCAGCAGCTTGGGTACAGGGGAAGAGACCCAGTACTTC. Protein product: CASSLGTGEETQYF. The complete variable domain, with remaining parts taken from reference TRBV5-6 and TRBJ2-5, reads DAGVTQSPTHLIKTRGQQVTLRCSPKSGHDTVSWYQQALGQGPQFIFQYYEEEERQRGNFPDRFSGHQFPNYSSELNVNALLLGDSALYLCASSLGTGEETQYFGPGTRLLVL.

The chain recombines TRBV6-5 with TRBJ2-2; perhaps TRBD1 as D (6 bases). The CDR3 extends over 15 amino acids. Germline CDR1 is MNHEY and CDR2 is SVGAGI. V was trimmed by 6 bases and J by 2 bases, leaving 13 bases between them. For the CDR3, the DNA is TGTGCCAGCAGCCCTGACAGGATCAACACCGGGGAGCTGTTTTTT. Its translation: CASSPDRINTGELFF.

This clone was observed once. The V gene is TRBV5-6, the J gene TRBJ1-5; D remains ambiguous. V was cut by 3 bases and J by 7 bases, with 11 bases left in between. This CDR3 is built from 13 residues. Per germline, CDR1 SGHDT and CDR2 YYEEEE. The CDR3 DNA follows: TGTGCCAGCAGCTCTAGCCCACAACAGCCCCAGCATTTT. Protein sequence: CASSSSPQQPQHF.